These 28 T cell receptor beta chains were all obtained from the same sample, sequenced in a study of T cell responses to AZD1222 COVID-19 vaccine. The repertoire was sequenced with immunoSEQ multiplex PCR; TCRdb's copy has only in-frame clones and lacks some. The sample has tens of thousands of clones; around 90% are singletons. The specimen comprised peripheral blood, sampled on day 0 of AZD1222 vaccination. These receptor sequences come from an adult in good health.

DNA of the CDR3: TGTGCCAGCAGTGGGGGACAGGGAAAGGAGTACCAGCCCCAGCATTTT. Its protein is CASSGGQGKEYQPQHF. The chain combines TRBV6-1 with TRBJ1-5, with 9 bases fitting TRBD1. The germline V gene has CDR1 MNHNS and CDR2 SASEGT. V trimming: 4 bases; J trimming: 7 bases; junction bases outside the gene matches: 11. This CDR3 has 16 residues.

The chain uses TRBV5-1 and TRBJ2-3; a possible D gene is TRBD1 (6 bases). This CDR3 comprises 12 residues. From germline, CDR1 is SGHRS and CDR2 YFSETQ. V was cut by 9 bases and J by 1 base, with 9 bases left in between. CDR3 nucleotides: TGCGCCACTCCAGGGGGCACAGATACGCAGTATTTT. This sequence encodes CATPGGTDTQYF.

V gene TRBV20-1 combines with J gene TRBJ1-2; 7 bases are shared with TRBD1. The V segment lost 5 bases and the J segment 5 bases; nucleotides outside the gene matches: 2. Looked up from germline, CDR1 is DFQATT and CDR2 is SNEGSKA (reference sequence). The CDR3 sequence is 11 residues long. CDR3 amino acids: CSAGTVYGYTF. In nucleotides, the CDR3 is TGCAGTGCTGGGACAGTTTATGGCTACACCTTC.

This clone has a handful of counts. This rearrangement joins TRBV13 to TRBJ1-1, with 7 bases aligning to TRBD1. This CDR3 region has 16 residues. V lost 4 bases and J lost 0; bases outside the gene matches: 8. Germline-derived CDR1 and CDR2 are PRHDT and FYEKMQ (reference sequence). This chain's CDR3 is CASSSRWDSLNTEAFF. The CDR3 region has the DNA TGTGCCAGCAGCTCAAGATGGGACAGCCTGAACACTGAAGCTTTCTTT.

The J gene is TRBJ2-1, the V gene TRBV2, with unresolved D. This CDR3 is built from 11 residues. Trimming took 5 bases from V and 6 from J, leaving 5 bases between them. CDR1 and CDR2 from the germline V gene are SNHLY and FYNNEI. This CDR3 is CASSYTNEQFF. In DNA, the CDR3 is TGTGCCAGCAGTTACACCAATGAGCAGTTCTTC. The full variable domain, completed using reference TRBV2 and TRBJ2-1, is EPEVTQTPSHQVTQMGQEVILRCVPISNHLYFYWYRQILGQKVEFLVSFYNNEISEKSEIFDDQFSVERPDGSNFTLKIRSTKLEDSAMYFCASSYTNEQFFGPGTRLTVL.

V and J are TRBV12-3 or TRBV12-4 and TRBJ1-2, with D perhaps matching TRBD1 (5 bases). V was clipped by 1 base and J by 8 bases, with 8 bases between them. The CDR3 totals 12 residues. The CDR3 sequence: CASSLEGWGYTF. The DNA of the CDR3 is TGTGCCAGCAGTTTAGAGGGGTGGGGCTACACCTTC.

The chain combines TRBV27 with TRBJ2-3, with TRBD1 as a possible D gene (5 bases). CDR3 length equals 14 residues. V lost 0 bases, J lost 6 bases, and 10 bases lay in between. Germline-derived CDR1 and CDR2 are MNHEY and SMNVEV (reference sequence). For the CDR3, the DNA is TGTGCCAGCAGTTTATCTCAGGGTAGCGATACGCAGTATTTT. It is translated as CASSLSQGSDTQYF.

The chain has TRBV2 and TRBJ1-2; D is perhaps TRBD1 (5 bases). V lost 0 bases and J lost 3, with 8 bases in between. The CDR3 runs to 14 residues. Per the germline V gene, CDR1 is SNHLY and CDR2 is FYNNEI. CDR3 nucleotides: TGTGCCAGCAGTGAAGCAGTCAGGGACTATGGCTACACCTTC. Protein product: CASSEAVRDYGYTF.

The chain uses TRBV2 and TRBJ2-3; TRBD1 matches at 8 bases. Germline assignment: CDR1 SNHLY and CDR2 FYNNEI. V lost 6 bases, J lost 0 bases, and 8 bases stayed unmatched. The length of the CDR3 is 16 residues. This CDR3 is CASRTDRGTSTDTQYF. Here the CDR3 DNA reads TGTGCCAGCAGGACCGACAGGGGTACTAGCACAGATACGCAGTATTTT.

This chain links TRBV9 with TRBJ1-1, with D possibly being TRBD1 (5 bases). The length of the CDR3 is 13 residues. CDR1 and CDR2 (germline): SGDLS, YYNGEE. V gave up 4 bases and J gave up 5 bases, with 12 bases separating them. The CDR3 DNA follows: TGTGCCAGCAGCCGACCCCCAGGGACTGAAGCTTTCTTT. As protein: CASSRPPGTEAFF.

The V call is TRBV10-2, the J call TRBJ1-2, with a tentative D call TRBD1 (5 bases). From germline, CDR1 is WSHSY and CDR2 SAAADI. The CDR3 runs to 13 residues. V gave up 5 bases and J gave up 1 base, with 8 bases separating them. For the CDR3, the DNA is TGCGCCAGCAGTTCCGACAGTAACTATGGCTACACCTTC. This encodes CASSSDSNYGYTF.

The rearrangement uses TRBV5-6 and TRBJ2-5; D uncertain. V was clipped by 0 bases and J by 2 bases, with 8 bases between them. The germline V gene has CDR1 SGHDT and CDR2 YYEEEE. The CDR3 is made up of 14 amino acids. In DNA, the CDR3 is TGTGCCAGCAGCTTGGTGACCTTACAAGAGACCCAGTACTTC. This codes for CASSLVTLQETQYF.

J is TRBJ2-5 and V is TRBV9; 11 bases line up with TRBD1. V gave up 0 bases and J gave up 4 bases; unmatched junction bases: 5. The germline V gene has CDR1 SGDLS and CDR2 YYNGEE. The CDR3 loop spans 16 amino acids. CDR3 sequence: CASSVAGQGALETQYF. The DNA for the CDR3 is TGTGCCAGCAGCGTAGCTGGACAGGGGGCACTAGAGACCCAGTACTTC.

J is TRBJ1-2 and V is TRBV29-1; no clear D gene. CDR3 length equals 14 residues. Deletions cut 4 bases from V and 6 bases from J, with 18 bases between. Germline CDR1 reads SQVTM; CDR2 reads ANQGSEA. The CDR3 DNA reads as TGCAGCGTTGTGGGGAGGGCCGCCATTGATGGCTACACCTTC. The encoded protein is CSVVGRAAIDGYTF.

The chain is built from TRBV30 and TRBJ1-2, with 8 bases identical to TRBD1. Trimming at V came to 0 bases and at J to 5 bases, leaving 11 bases not matched to a gene. The CDR3 has 16 residues. Per the germline V gene, CDR1 is GTSNPN and CDR2 is SVGIG (reference sequence). CDR3: CAWSVPRRGLWYGYTF. CDR3 nucleotides: TGTGCCTGGAGTGTACCCCGCAGGGGGCTCTGGTATGGCTACACCTTC.

The chain recombines TRBV5-4 with TRBJ1-2, with 7 bases fitting TRBD1. CDR1 is SGHNT and CDR2 is YYREEE in the germline V gene (reference sequence). Trimming cost V 4 bases and J 4 bases; bases outside gene matches: 7. The CDR3 spans 14 residues. CDR3 sequence: CASSRDSGSYGYTF. The CDR3 DNA sequence: TGTGCCAGCAGCCGGGACAGTGGGAGCTATGGCTACACCTTC.

This clone was counted once. The rearrangement joins TRBV5-4 to TRBJ2-2; D is uncertain. V was pared by 4 bases and J by 1 base, with 2 bases between. Germline V gene sequence: CDR1 SGHNT, CDR2 YYREEE (reference sequence). The CDR3 is 12 residues long. CDR3 sequence reads: CASSVNTGELFF. The CDR3 nucleotides read TGTGCCAGCAGCGTGAACACCGGGGAGCTGTTTTTT.

The chain links TRBV10-3 to TRBJ1-2; 7 nucleotides match TRBD1. The V gene end was trimmed by 2 bases and the J gene end by 6 bases; junction bases not matched to a gene: 3. The CDR3 consists of 13 residues. The V gene's germline CDR1 is ENHRY and CDR2 SYGVKD. The CDR3 spells CAISEQGGDGYTF. In DNA, the CDR3 is TGTGCCATCAGTGAGCAGGGGGGGGATGGCTACACCTTC.

The CDR3 DNA follows: TGTGCCAGCACCCTTGGGGGGGGTGGAGGCTACACCTTC. Its protein is CASTLGGGGGYTF. The chain is built from TRBV12-3 or TRBV12-4 and TRBJ1-2; D perhaps matches TRBD1 (5 bases). V was clipped by 7 bases and J by 8 bases, with 17 bases between them. This CDR3 is 13 amino acids long.

The gene calls are TRBV5-1 and TRBJ2-1; D uncertain. V was trimmed by 4 bases and J by 9 bases, leaving 20 bases between them. The V gene's germline CDR1 is SGHRS and CDR2 YFSETQ. The length of the CDR3 is 15 residues. The CDR3 is CASSHGPTENSEQFF. The CDR3 bases are TGCGCCAGCAGCCACGGTCCCACAGAAAATAGTGAGCAGTTCTTC. The full variable domain, with the rest looked up from reference TRBV5-1 and TRBJ2-1, is KAGVTQTPRYLIKTRGQQVTLSCSPISGHRSVSWYQQTPGQGLQFLFEYFSETQRNKGNFPGRFSGRQFSNSRSEMNVSTLELGDSALYLCASSHGPTENSEQFFGPGTRLTVL.

V is TRBV9 and J is TRBJ1-5; D gene uncertain. The V and J ends lost 3 bases and 1 base respectively, with 8 bases between them. The CDR3 totals 14 residues. Germline V lookup: CDR1 SGDLS, CDR2 YYNGEE. CDR3 coding DNA: TGTGCCAGCAGCGAGCGCGAAAGCAATCAGCCCCAGCATTTT. The encoded protein is CASSERESNQPQHF. Full variable domain (rest looked up from reference TRBV9 and TRBJ1-5): DSGVTQTPKHLITATGQRVTLRCSPRSGDLSVYWYQQSLDQGLQFLIQYYNGEERAKGNILERFSAQQFPDLHSELNLSSLELGDSALYFCASSERESNQPQHFGDGTRLSIL.

This sequence joins TRBV6-1 and TRBJ1-6, with D hard to call. The length of the CDR3 is 16 residues. V was clipped by 4 bases and J by 6 bases, with 16 bases between them. The germline CDR1 and CDR2 sequences are MNHNS and SASEGT. CDR3 in amino acids: CASSAPAGGRNSPLHF. The DNA of the CDR3 is TGTGCCAGCAGTGCTCCGGCCGGCGGTCGTAATTCACCCCTCCACTTT.

The genes are TRBV30 and TRBJ1-5; TRBD1 is a possible D gene (5 bases). Germline V gene sequence: CDR1 GTSNPN, CDR2 SVGIG (reference sequence). This CDR3 comprises 13 residues. Trimming pared 8 bases from V and 7 bases from J, leaving 18 bases between. The CDR3 protein is CALDLGVGQPQHF. CDR3 DNA sequence: TGTGCCCTCGATTTGGGGGTCGGGCAGCCCCAGCATTTT.

As to this clone: Other DNA sequences in the sample encode the same CDR3. The V call is TRBV23-1, the J call TRBJ1-2, with TRBD1 identical over 9 bases. TRBV23-1 has ORF status, its function being uncertain. The CDR3 sequence is 15 residues long. Unmatched junction bases numbered 6, after V lost 3 bases and J lost 4 bases. CDR3 coding DNA: TGCGCCAGCAGTCAGTTCCCGGGACAGGGCTATGGCTACACCTTC. This sequence encodes CASSQFPGQGYGYTF.

The CDR3 sequence: CASSQEALNYGYTF. DNA for the CDR3: TGTGCCAGCAGCCAAGAGGCACTTAACTATGGCTACACCTTC. This chain uses TRBV3-1 (or the pseudogene TRBV3-2) with TRBJ1-2; D gene ambiguous. V was clipped by 0 bases and J by 1 base, with 6 bases between them. Looked up from germline, CDR1 is LGHDT and CDR2 is YNNKEL (reference sequence). The CDR3 loop spans 14 amino acids.

The CDR3 DNA sequence: TGTGCCAGCTCCCTTGGACTAGCGGGGGTGGGAGAGCAGTACTTC. Translation: CASSLGLAGVGEQYF. The chain combines TRBV18 with TRBJ2-7; 13 nucleotides align to TRBD2. The germline CDR1 and CDR2 sequences are KGHSH and LQKENI. This CDR3 has 15 residues. Unmatched junction bases numbered 9, after V lost 6 bases and J lost 7 bases.

The chain links TRBV2 to TRBJ2-5; unclear D gene. The CDR3 has 13 amino acids. Germline V gene data show CDR1 as SNHLY and CDR2 as FYNNEI. The ends were cut back, 4 bases at V and 3 bases at J, with 9 bases in the middle. CDR3 in amino acids: CASSGWSKETQYF. The DNA for the CDR3 is TGTGCCAGCAGTGGGTGGTCGAAAGAGACCCAGTACTTC.

The CDR3 region is CASSSTYRQGRGEKLFF. The CDR3 nucleotides read TGTGCCAGCAGCTCGACTTACCGACAGGGCCGGGGTGAAAAACTGTTTTTT. This chain uses TRBV7-6 with TRBJ1-4; 7 bases are shared with TRBD1. Germline loops: CDR1 SGHVS, CDR2 FNYEAQ. V was pared by 4 bases and J by 7 bases, with 15 bases of the junction left unmatched. The CDR3 length is 17 residues.